Listed here are 10 T cell receptor beta chains from one sample, sequenced in a study of blood T cell repertoires in COVID-19. Assay: immunoSEQ multiplex PCR; the TCRdb copy retains only in-frame clones and omits some. Altogether roughly 180,000 clones are present, around 85% being singletons, with the ten largest covering about 6%. Sequencing was carried out using PBMCs or T cells enriched from blood (not recorded which). The receptors stem from a middle-aged woman with acute COVID-19.

The chain recombines TRBV12-3 or TRBV12-4 with TRBJ2-5; possible D gene TRBD1, 6 bases. V lost 5 bases, J lost 5 bases, and 6 bases lay in between. This CDR3 has 11 residues. CDR3 region: CASSRGETQYF. CDR3 DNA: TGTGCCAGCAGTAGGGGGGAGACCCAGTACTTC.

This clone is a singleton in its sample. The chain is built from TRBV5-1 and TRBJ2-2; D remains unclear. The V end lost 6 bases, the J end lost 2 bases, and 20 bases lay between the germline ends. Germline-derived CDR1 and CDR2 are SGHRS and YFSETQ. CDR3 length: 17 amino acids. The CDR3 region is CASTLFGAHLNTGELFF. For the CDR3, the DNA is TGCGCCAGCACCCTCTTTGGAGCCCACCTAAACACCGGGGAGCTGTTTTTT.

The chain combines TRBV30 with TRBJ2-3; TRBD2 aligns across 9 bases. V shed 0 bases, J shed 5 bases, and the junction held 9 bases outside the gene matches. Germline V gives CDR1 GTSNPN, CDR2 SVGIG (reference sequence). The CDR3 is made up of 16 amino acids. The CDR3 nucleotides are TGTGCCTGGAGTGTATTGGCGGGAGGGTTCGGAGATACGCAGTATTTT. Residues: CAWSVLAGGFGDTQYF.

This clone is a singleton in its sample. This chain links TRBV9 with TRBJ2-1; 7 bases match TRBD2. Germline CDR1 is SGDLS and CDR2 is YYNGEE. This CDR3 comprises 15 residues. The V segment lost 0 bases and the J segment 3 bases; nucleotides outside the gene matches: 3. CDR3 sequence: CASSVGGGYYNEQFF. The CDR3 DNA is TGTGCCAGCAGCGTAGGGGGAGGGTACTACAATGAGCAGTTCTTC.

This clone was found a few times. The chain carries TRBV6-6 and TRBJ1-3; possibly TRBD1 for D (5 bases). The V gene lost 9 bases and the J gene lost 2 bases, with 20 bases spanning the gap. This CDR3 is 16 amino acids long. Germline loops: CDR1 MNHNY, CDR2 SVGAGI (reference sequence). CDR3 DNA: TGTGCCAGTACCCCTACATCGGGGGTCACTGGAAACACCATATATTTT. The encoded protein is CASTPTSGVTGNTIYF.

This rearrangement joins TRBV4-2 to TRBJ1-3, with D possibly matching TRBD1 (5 bases). The V gene lost 0 bases and the J gene lost 5 bases, with 14 bases spanning the gap. CDR1 is LGHNA, CDR2 YNFKEQ, per germline. The CDR3 contains 16 residues. The CDR3 region is CASSQDRQGTRNTIYF. The DNA of the CDR3 is TGTGCCAGCAGCCAAGATCGCCAGGGAACTAGAAACACCATATATTTT.

The gene calls are TRBV29-1 and TRBJ2-3; D possibly corresponds to TRBD2 (5 bases). This CDR3 contains 13 residues. Trimming removed 4 bases at V and 0 bases at J, with 8 bases between. CDR1 and CDR2 from the germline V gene are SQVTM and ANQGSEA. The DNA for the CDR3 is TGCAGCGTTGCTAGCCAGAGCACAGATACGCAGTATTTT. The encoded protein is CSVASQSTDTQYF.

This clone was counted only a few times. The chain is built from TRBV7-2 and TRBJ2-5; TRBD2 is a possible D gene (7 bases). Germline V gene data show CDR1 as SGHTA and CDR2 as FQGNSA. The CDR3 sequence is 15 residues long. The V end lost 1 base, the J end lost 1 base, and 10 bases lay between the germline ends. CDR3 loop: CASSLGGGPQETQYF. CDR3 nucleotide sequence: TGTGCCAGCAGCTTAGGGGGGGGGCCCCAAGAGACCCAGTACTTC.

The V gene is TRBV19, the J gene TRBJ2-6; the D gene is possibly TRBD2 (6 bases). The germline gives CDR1 LNHDA, CDR2 SQIVND (reference sequence). With 8 bases removed from V and 4 bases from J, the gap between germline ends came to 9 bases. The CDR3 loop spans 13 amino acids. CDR3 sequence reads: CASGRSGANVLTF. The CDR3, as DNA: TGTGCCAGTGGGAGGTCCGGGGCCAACGTCCTGACTTTC.

The V and J genes are TRBV27 and TRBJ1-1; no definite D call. The CDR3 runs 18 residues. With 5 bases removed from V and 2 bases from J, the gap between germline ends came to 24 bases. Germline V CDR1 and CDR2: MNHEY, SMNVEV (reference sequence). CDR3 in DNA: TGTGCCAGCAGTGCACGAGGGCCAGGCCCGATCCCAAACACTGAAGCTTTCTTT. This encodes CASSARGPGPIPNTEAFF.